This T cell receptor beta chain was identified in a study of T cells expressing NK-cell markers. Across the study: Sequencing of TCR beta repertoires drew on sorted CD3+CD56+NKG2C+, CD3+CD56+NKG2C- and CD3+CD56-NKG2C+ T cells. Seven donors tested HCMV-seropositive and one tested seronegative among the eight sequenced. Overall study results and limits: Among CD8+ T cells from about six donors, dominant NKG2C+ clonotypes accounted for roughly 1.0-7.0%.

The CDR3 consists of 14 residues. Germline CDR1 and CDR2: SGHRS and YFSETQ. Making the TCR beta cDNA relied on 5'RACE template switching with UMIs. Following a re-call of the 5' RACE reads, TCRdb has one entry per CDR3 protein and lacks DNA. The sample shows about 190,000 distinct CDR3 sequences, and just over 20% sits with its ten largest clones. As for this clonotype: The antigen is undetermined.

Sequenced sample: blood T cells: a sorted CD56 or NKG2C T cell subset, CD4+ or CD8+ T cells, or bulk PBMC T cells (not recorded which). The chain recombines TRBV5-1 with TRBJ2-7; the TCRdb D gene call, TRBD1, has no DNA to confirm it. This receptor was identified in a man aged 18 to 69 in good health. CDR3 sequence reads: CASSLDRGPYEQYF.